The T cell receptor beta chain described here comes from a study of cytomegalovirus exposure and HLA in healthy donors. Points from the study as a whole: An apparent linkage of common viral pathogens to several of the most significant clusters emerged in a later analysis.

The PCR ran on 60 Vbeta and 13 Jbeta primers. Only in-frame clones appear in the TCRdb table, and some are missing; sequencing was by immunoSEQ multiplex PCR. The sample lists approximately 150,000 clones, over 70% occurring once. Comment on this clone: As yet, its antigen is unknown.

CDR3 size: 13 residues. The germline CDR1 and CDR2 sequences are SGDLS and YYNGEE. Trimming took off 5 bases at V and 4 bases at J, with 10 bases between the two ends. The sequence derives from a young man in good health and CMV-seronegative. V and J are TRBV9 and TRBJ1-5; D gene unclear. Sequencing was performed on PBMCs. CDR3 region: CASSPEANQPQHF. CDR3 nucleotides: TGTGCCAGCAGTCCTGAGGCGAATCAGCCCCAGCATTTT. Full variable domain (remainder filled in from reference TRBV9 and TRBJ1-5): DSGVTQTPKHLITATGQRVTLRCSPRSGDLSVYWYQQSLDQGLQFLIQYYNGEERAKGNILERFSAQQFPDLHSELNLSSLELGDSALYFCASSPEANQPQHFGDGTRLSIL.